Reported below is one T cell receptor beta chain. Other DNA variants within this sample encode the same CDR3. The sample comes from a study of shared clonotypes between healthy human individuals. The assay was immunoSEQ multiplex PCR, and TCRdb's table has in-frame clones only and misses some. The data hold about 2.4 million clones, with approximately 92% observed a single time. CDR3 length: 14 amino acids. V trimming: 5 bases; J trimming: 2 bases; junction bases outside the gene matches: 5. Germline V gives CDR1 MDHEN, CDR2 SYDVKM. The V and J genes are TRBV28 and TRBJ1-1; 7 bases align to TRBD1. This sequence originates from a man in his late teens or twenties in good health. What was sequenced was naive CD4+ T cells sorted from blood. The subset was: CD45RA+ positively selected. For the CDR3, the DNA is TGTGCCAGCAGTCCGGGGACAGTCAACACTGAAGCTTTCTTT. Its protein is CASSPGTVNTEAFF.